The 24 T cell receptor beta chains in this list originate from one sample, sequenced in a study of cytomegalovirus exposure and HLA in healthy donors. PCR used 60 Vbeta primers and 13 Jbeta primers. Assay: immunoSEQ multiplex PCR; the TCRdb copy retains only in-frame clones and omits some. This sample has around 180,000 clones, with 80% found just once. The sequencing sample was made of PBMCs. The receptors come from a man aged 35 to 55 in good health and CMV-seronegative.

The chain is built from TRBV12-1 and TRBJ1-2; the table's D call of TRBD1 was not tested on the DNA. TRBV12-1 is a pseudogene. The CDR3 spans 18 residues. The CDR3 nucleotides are TGTGCCAGCAGCTTGGGTGAACGTGACAGGGGAGGCGTCTATGGCTACACCTTC. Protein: CASSLGERDRGGVYGYTF.

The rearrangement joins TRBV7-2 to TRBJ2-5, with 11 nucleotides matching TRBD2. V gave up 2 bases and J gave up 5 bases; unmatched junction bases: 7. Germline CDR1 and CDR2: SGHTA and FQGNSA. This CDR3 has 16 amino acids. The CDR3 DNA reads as TGTGCCAGCAGCTTATATGTAGCGGGAGGGGTGGAGACCCAGTACTTC. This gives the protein CASSLYVAGGVETQYF. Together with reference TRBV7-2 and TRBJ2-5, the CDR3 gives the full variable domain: GAGVSQSPSNKVTEKGKDVELRCDPISGHTALYWYRQSLGQGLEFLIYFQGNSAPDKSGLPSDRFSAERTGGSVSTLTIQRTQQEDSAVYLCASSLYVAGGVETQYFGPGTRLLVL.

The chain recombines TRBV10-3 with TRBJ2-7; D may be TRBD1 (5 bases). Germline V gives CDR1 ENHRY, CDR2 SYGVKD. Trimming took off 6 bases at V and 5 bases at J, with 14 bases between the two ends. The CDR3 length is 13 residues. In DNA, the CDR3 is TGTGCCATCAGGCAGCAGGGCGGCCACGAGCAGTACTTC. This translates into CAIRQQGGHEQYF.

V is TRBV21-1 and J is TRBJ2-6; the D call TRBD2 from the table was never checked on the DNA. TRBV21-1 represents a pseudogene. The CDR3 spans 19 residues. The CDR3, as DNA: TGTGCCAGCCGTTCTAGCGGGAGGGCCCTCGGCCCTGGGGCCAACGTCCTGACTTTC. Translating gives CASRSSGRALGPGANVLTF.

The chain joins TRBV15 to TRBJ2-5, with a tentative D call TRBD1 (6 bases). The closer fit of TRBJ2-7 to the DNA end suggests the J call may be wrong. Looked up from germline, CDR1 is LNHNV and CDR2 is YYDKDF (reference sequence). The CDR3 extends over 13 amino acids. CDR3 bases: TGTGCCACCAGCAGAGAACAGGGCTACGAGCAGTACTTC. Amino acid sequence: CATSREQGYEQYF.

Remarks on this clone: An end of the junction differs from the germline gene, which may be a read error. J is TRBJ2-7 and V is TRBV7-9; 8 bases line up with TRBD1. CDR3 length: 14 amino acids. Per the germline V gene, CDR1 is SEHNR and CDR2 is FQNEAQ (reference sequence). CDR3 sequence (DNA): TGTTCCAGCAGCTTAAGGGACAGGCTTGGCGAGCAGTACTTC. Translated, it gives CSSSLRDRLGEQYF.

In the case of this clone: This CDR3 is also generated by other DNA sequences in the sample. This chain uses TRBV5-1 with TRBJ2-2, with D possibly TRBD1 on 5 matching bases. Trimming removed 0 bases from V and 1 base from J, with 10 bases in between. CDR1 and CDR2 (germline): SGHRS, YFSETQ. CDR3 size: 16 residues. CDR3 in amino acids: CASSLGSGMNTGELFF. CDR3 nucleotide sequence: TGCGCCAGCAGCTTGGGCTCAGGGATGAACACCGGGGAGCTGTTTTTT. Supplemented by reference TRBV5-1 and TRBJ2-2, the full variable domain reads KAGVTQTPRYLIKTRGQQVTLSCSPISGHRSVSWYQQTPGQGLQFLFEYFSETQRNKGNFPGRFSGRQFSNSRSEMNVSTLELGDSALYLCASSLGSGMNTGELFFGEGSRLTVL.

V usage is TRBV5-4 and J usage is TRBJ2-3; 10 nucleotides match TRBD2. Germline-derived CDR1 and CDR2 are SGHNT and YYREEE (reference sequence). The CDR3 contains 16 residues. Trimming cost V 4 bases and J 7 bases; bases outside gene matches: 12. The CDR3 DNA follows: TGTGCCAGCAGCCTGTCTAGCGGGGGCCGAGGAAATACGCAGTATTTT. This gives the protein CASSLSSGGRGNTQYF.

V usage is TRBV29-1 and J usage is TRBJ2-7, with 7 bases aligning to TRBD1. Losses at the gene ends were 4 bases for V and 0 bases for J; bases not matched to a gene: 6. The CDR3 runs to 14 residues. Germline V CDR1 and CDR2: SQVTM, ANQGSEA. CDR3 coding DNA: TGCAGCGTTGGACAGGGCCCAAGCTCCTACGAGCAGTACTTC. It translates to CSVGQGPSSYEQYF.

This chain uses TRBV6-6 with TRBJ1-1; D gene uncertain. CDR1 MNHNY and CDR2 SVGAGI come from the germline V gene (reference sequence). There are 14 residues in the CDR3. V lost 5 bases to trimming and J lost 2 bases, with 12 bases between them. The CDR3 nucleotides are TGTGCCAGCAGTCCCGCGCGGGATAACACTGAAGCTTTCTTT. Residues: CASSPARDNTEAFF.

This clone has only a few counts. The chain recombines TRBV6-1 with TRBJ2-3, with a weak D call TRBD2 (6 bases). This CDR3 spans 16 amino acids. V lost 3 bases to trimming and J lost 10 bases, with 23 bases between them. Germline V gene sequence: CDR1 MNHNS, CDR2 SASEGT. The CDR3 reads CASSDSREARQRAQYF. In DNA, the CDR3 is TGTGCCAGCAGTGATTCCAGGGAGGCGCGGCAGCGGGCGCAGTATTTT.

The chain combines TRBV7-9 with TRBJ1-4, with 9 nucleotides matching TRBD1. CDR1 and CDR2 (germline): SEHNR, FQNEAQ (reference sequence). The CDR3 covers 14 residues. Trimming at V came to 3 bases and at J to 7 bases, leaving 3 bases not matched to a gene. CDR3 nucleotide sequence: TGTGCCAGCAGCTTCGGACAGGGGATTGAAAAACTGTTTTTT. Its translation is CASSFGQGIEKLFF.

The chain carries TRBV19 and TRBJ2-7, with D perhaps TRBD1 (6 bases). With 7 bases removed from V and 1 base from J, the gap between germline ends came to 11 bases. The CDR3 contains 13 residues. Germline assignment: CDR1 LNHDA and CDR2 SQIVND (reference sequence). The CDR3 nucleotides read TGTGCCAGTACCCCCAGGGGATCCTACGAGCAGTACTTC. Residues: CASTPRGSYEQYF.

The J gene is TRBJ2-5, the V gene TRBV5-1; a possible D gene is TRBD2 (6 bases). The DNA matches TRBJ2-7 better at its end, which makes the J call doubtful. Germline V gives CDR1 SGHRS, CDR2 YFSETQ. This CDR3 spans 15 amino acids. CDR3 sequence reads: CASRSGTQDSYEQYF. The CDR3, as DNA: TGCGCCAGCAGGTCCGGGACTCAAGATTCCTACGAGCAGTACTTC.

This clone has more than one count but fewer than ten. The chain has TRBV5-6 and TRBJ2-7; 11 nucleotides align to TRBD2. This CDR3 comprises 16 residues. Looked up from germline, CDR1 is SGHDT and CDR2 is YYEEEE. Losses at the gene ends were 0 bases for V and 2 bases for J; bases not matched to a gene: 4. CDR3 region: CASSLAVGLAAYEQYF. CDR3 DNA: TGTGCCAGCAGCTTGGCCGTGGGACTAGCGGCCTACGAGCAGTACTTC.

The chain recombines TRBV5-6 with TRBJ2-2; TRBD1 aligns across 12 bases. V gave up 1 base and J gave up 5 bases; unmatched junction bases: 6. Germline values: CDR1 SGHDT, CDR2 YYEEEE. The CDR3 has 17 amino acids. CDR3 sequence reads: CASSLPRDRGRTGELFF. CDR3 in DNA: TGTGCCAGCAGCTTGCCCCGGGACAGGGGGCGGACCGGGGAGCTGTTTTTT.

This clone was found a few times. The CDR3 nucleotides are TGTGCCAGCAGTTCAGGGGGCGACAAGTCCGAGCAGTACTTC. It specifies CASSSGGDKSEQYF. The chain uses TRBV5-4 and TRBJ2-7; the match to TRBD1 covers 8 bases. J gave up 6 bases and V 5 bases, and 10 bases lay outside the gene matches. The germline gives CDR1 SGHNT, CDR2 YYREEE (reference sequence). The CDR3 is made up of 14 amino acids.

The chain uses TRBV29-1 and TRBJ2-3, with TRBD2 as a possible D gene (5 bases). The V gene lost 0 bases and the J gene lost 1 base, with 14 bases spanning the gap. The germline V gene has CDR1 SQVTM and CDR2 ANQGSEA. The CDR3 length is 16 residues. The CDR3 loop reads CSVEDLRGDGTDTQYF. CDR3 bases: TGCAGCGTTGAAGATCTTCGGGGAGACGGCACAGATACGCAGTATTTT.

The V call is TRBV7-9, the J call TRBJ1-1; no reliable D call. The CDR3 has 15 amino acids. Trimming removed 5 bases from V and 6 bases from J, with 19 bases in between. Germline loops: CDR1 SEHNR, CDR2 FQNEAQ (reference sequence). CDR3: CASSLSGEFNSEAFF. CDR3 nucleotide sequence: TGTGCCAGCAGCCTTAGTGGGGAGTTTAATTCTGAAGCTTTCTTT.

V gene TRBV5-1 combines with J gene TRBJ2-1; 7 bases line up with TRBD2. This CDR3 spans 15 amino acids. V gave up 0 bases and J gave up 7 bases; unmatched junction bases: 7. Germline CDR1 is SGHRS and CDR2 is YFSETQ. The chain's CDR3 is CASSLELAMANEQFF. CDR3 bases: TGCGCCAGCAGCTTGGAACTAGCGATGGCTAATGAGCAGTTCTTC.

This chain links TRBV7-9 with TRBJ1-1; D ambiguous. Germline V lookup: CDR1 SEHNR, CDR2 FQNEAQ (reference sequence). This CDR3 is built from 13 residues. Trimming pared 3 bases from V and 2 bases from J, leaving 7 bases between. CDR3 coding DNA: TGTGCCAGCAGCTTTCCCAGTAACACTGAAGCTTTCTTT. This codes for CASSFPSNTEAFF.

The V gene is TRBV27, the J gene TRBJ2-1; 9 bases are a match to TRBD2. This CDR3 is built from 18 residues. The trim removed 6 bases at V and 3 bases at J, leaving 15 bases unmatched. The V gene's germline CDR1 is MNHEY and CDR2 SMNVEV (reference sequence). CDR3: CASSLGTNAGGFYNEQFF. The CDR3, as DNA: TGTGCCAGCAGCTTGGGTACTAACGCGGGAGGGTTCTACAATGAGCAGTTCTTC.

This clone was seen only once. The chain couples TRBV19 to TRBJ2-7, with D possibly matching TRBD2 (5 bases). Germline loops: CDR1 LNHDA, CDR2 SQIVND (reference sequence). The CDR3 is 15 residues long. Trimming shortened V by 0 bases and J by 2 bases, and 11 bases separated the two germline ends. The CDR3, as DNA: TGTGCCAGTAGTATAGATAATGGAGGTACCTACGAGCAGTACTTC. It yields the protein CASSIDNGGTYEQYF.

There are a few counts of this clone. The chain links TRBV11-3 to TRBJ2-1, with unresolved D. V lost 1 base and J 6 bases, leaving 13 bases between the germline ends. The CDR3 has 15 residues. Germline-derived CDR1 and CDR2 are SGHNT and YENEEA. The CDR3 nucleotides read TGTGCCAGCAGCTTAGGGGCAGGTGGATCCAATGAGCAGTTCTTC. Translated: CASSLGAGGSNEQFF.